The 4 T cell receptor beta chains below were found in one sample sequenced in a study of blood T cell repertoires in COVID-19. Profiling relied on immunoSEQ multiplex PCR, and the TCRdb table lists in-frame clones only, not all of them. This table holds tens of thousands of clones, around 91% found once. Sequencing input: peripheral blood. The receptors come from a human donor in a cohort sampled during active COVID-19.

V and J are TRBV5-6 and TRBJ2-7; 7 bases map to TRBD1. The V and J ends lost 3 bases and 3 bases, in that order; junction bases with no gene match: 6. Germline CDR1 reads SGHDT; CDR2 reads YYEEEE. This CDR3 is built from 14 residues. CDR3 in DNA: TGTGCCAGCAGCTCCGGGACAGTGGGCTACGAGCAGTACTTC. It encodes CASSSGTVGYEQYF.

V gene TRBV4-2 combines with J gene TRBJ1-1; D is ambiguous. CDR3 length equals 15 residues. The germline V gene encodes CDR1 LGHNA and CDR2 YNFKEQ. Trimming pared 0 bases from V and 0 bases from J, leaving 8 bases between. The CDR3 nucleotides are TGTGCCAGCAGCCAAGATTACGGGGTGAACACTGAAGCTTTCTTT. Residues: CASSQDYGVNTEAFF.

The V gene is TRBV11-2, the J gene TRBJ2-2; tentative D call: TRBD1 (5 bases). Deletions cut 3 bases from V and 4 bases from J, with 21 bases between. The CDR3 covers 18 residues. Germline assignment: CDR1 SGHAT and CDR2 FQNNGV. CDR3 protein: CASSFGPFQAQGTGELFF. CDR3 DNA sequence: TGTGCCAGCAGCTTTGGTCCTTTTCAGGCCCAGGGCACCGGGGAGCTGTTTTTT.

The chain couples TRBV19 to TRBJ2-4, with no clear D. The germline CDR1 and CDR2 sequences are LNHDA and SQIVND (reference sequence). The V end was cut by 5 bases, the J end by 0 bases, with 14 bases between. CDR3 length: 16 residues. The CDR3 bases are TGTGCCAGTAGTTTGACTTTATCGGCAGCCAAAAACATTCAGTACTTC. It encodes CASSLTLSAAKNIQYF.